Listed here are 24 T cell receptor beta chains from one sample, sequenced in a study of long-term antiretroviral therapy in people with HIV. Survey level was the resolution at which the v3.0 immunoSEQ assay ran. Method: immunoSEQ multiplex PCR; TCRdb's copy keeps in-frame clones and lacks some. The table records around 21,000 clones, around 85% of them present only once. The sample consisted of unsorted PBMCs, taken roughly 4 years after starting antiretroviral therapy. These receptors were obtained from a man aged 18-30 years with HIV.

This clone was observed a few times. CDR3 coding DNA: TGCGCCAGCAGCCGTATCCGGGACAGGGGGCGGGGGGCCACCCTCCACTTT. Amino acid sequence: CASSRIRDRGRGATLHF. The chain carries TRBV4-1 and TRBJ1-6, with 12 bases matching TRBD1. The V gene end was trimmed by 4 bases and the J gene end by 14 bases; junction bases not matched to a gene: 15. The length of the CDR3 is 17 residues. Per the germline V gene, CDR1 is MGHRA and CDR2 is YSYEKL.

The CDR3 coding sequence is TGTGCCACCGCGCTCAGGGGGAACGGGGAGCTGTTTTTT. It specifies CATALRGNGELFF. This chain joins TRBV6-5 and TRBJ2-2; 7 bases fit TRBD1. The germline V gene encodes CDR1 MNHEY and CDR2 SVGAGI. This CDR3 spans 13 amino acids. V shed 10 bases, J shed 7 bases, and the junction held 9 bases outside the gene matches.

V usage is TRBV15 and J usage is TRBJ1-1; weak D call: TRBD1 (5 bases). Deletions cut 1 base from V and 6 bases from J, with 15 bases between. This CDR3 region has 15 residues. Germline values: CDR1 LNHNV, CDR2 YYDKDF (reference sequence). Here the CDR3 reads CATSRVPGADAEAFF. The CDR3 region has the DNA TGTGCCACCAGCAGAGTACCCGGGGCCGACGCTGAAGCTTTCTTT.

This chain connects TRBV6-1 to TRBJ1-5, with D unresolved. This CDR3 spans 16 amino acids. CDR1 is MNHNS, CDR2 SASEGT, per germline. V gave up 1 base and J gave up 4 bases, with 14 bases separating them. The CDR3 region is CASSEVAGLQNQPQHF. DNA of the CDR3: TGTGCCAGCAGTGAAGTTGCGGGTCTACAGAATCAGCCCCAGCATTTT.

This clone was found a few times. This sequence joins TRBV27 and TRBJ1-2, with D unclear. V dropped 0 bases and J dropped 8 bases, with 16 bases sitting between them. From germline, CDR1 is MNHEY and CDR2 SMNVEV (reference sequence). The CDR3 length is 15 residues. The CDR3 coding sequence is TGTGCCAGCAGTTTATCCATGGATCTCTATATGGGCTACACCTTC. Translated, it gives CASSLSMDLYMGYTF.

The genes are TRBV5-1 and TRBJ2-7; tentatively, D is TRBD1 (5 bases). V lost 1 base and J lost 6, with 8 bases in between. The CDR3 has 12 amino acids. CDR1 is SGHRS and CDR2 is YFSETQ in the germline V gene. In nucleotides, the CDR3 is TGCGCCAGCAGCTTGAATCAGGGCGAGCAGTACTTC. Translation: CASSLNQGEQYF.

This clone was recorded a few times. V is TRBV5-1 and J is TRBJ1-6; 8 bases align to TRBD1. The CDR3 contains 15 residues. Germline CDR1 and CDR2: SGHRS and YFSETQ. V shed 0 bases, J shed 10 bases, and the junction held 6 bases outside the gene matches. The CDR3 region has the DNA TGCGCCAGCAGCTTGGGACAGGGGATGGAATCACCCCTCCACTTT. Protein sequence: CASSLGQGMESPLHF. Drawing the rest from reference TRBV5-1 and TRBJ1-6, the complete variable domain is KAGVTQTPRYLIKTRGQQVTLSCSPISGHRSVSWYQQTPGQGLQFLFEYFSETQRNKGNFPGRFSGRQFSNSRSEMNVSTLELGDSALYLCASSLGQGMESPLHFGNGTRLTVT.

The CDR3, as DNA: TGTGCCAGTAGTATGAAGGGTTCGAGCAATCAGCCCCAGCATTTT. Encoded protein: CASSMKGSSNQPQHF. This chain connects TRBV19 to TRBJ1-5, with D unresolved. The CDR3 totals 15 residues. Trimming removed 3 bases from V and 1 base from J, with 10 bases in between. In germline, CDR1 is LNHDA, CDR2 SQIVND (reference sequence).

J is TRBJ2-1 and V is TRBV19; D gene ambiguous. Germline-derived CDR1 and CDR2 are LNHDA and SQIVND (reference sequence). V lost 3 bases and J 9 bases, leaving 12 bases between the germline ends. This CDR3 is 13 amino acids long. The CDR3 nucleotides read TGTGCCAGTAGTATGGAAGGGCGTGGTGAGCAGTTCTTC. It is translated as CASSMEGRGEQFF.

The gene calls are TRBV27 and TRBJ2-7; TRBD2 matches at 7 bases. V was clipped by 7 bases and J by 7 bases; unmatched bases: 13. Per germline, CDR1 MNHEY and CDR2 SMNVEV (reference sequence). The CDR3 covers 14 residues. The CDR3 reads CASKTGLRGDEQYF. CDR3 coding DNA: TGTGCCAGCAAGACCGGACTCCGGGGGGATGAGCAGTACTTC.

Only one count was recorded for this clone. The chain has TRBV4-1 and TRBJ1-1; 10 bases fit TRBD1. CDR3 length: 16 residues. From germline, CDR1 is MGHRA and CDR2 YSYEKL. Unmatched junction bases numbered 14, after V lost 2 bases and J lost 11 bases. CDR3 DNA: TGCGCCAGCAGCCAACCCCTTTACCGGGACAGGGGAGGTGCTTTCTTT. Translating it yields CASSQPLYRDRGGAFF.

This clone was recorded only once. The chain uses TRBV28 and TRBJ1-2, with D possibly being TRBD1 (5 bases). Germline V CDR1 and CDR2: MDHEN, SYDVKM. V shed 5 bases and J shed 5 bases, with 9 bases lying between them. The CDR3 has 12 amino acids. CDR3 loop: CASSLPGYGYTF. The CDR3 DNA reads as TGTGCCAGCAGTCTACCAGGGTATGGCTACACCTTC.

This clone was picked up one time. The chain couples TRBV19 to TRBJ1-5; D is perhaps TRBD1 (5 bases). V gave up 7 bases and J gave up 3 bases, with 13 bases separating them. CDR1 is LNHDA, CDR2 SQIVND, per germline (reference sequence). This CDR3 region has 14 residues. The CDR3 here is CASTTWGVNQPQHF. The CDR3 nucleotides read TGTGCCAGTACCACGTGGGGCGTCAATCAGCCCCAGCATTTT.

V is TRBV10-1 and J is TRBJ1-1; TRBD1 matches at 8 bases. V was clipped by 4 bases and J by 4 bases; unmatched bases: 2. The germline CDR1 and CDR2 sequences are WNHNN and SYGVQD (reference sequence). This CDR3 region has 13 residues. CDR3 loop: CASSADRGTEAFF. The CDR3 DNA is TGCGCCAGCAGTGCAGACAGGGGCACTGAAGCTTTCTTT.

The CDR3: CASSSDPQPQHF. CDR3 DNA sequence: TGTGCCAGCAGTAGTGACCCTCAGCCCCAGCATTTT. The rearrangement links TRBV2 to TRBJ1-5, with D unclear. The V end was cut by 5 bases, the J end by 6 bases, with 8 bases between. CDR1 is SNHLY and CDR2 is FYNNEI in the germline V gene. The CDR3 is 12 residues long.

V gene TRBV20-1 combines with J gene TRBJ2-1, with D possibly matching TRBD2 (5 bases). Deletions cut 5 bases from V and 6 bases from J, with 8 bases between. The germline CDR1 and CDR2 sequences are DFQATT and SNEGSKA (reference sequence). The CDR3 spans 11 residues. CDR3 DNA: TGCAGTGCTCCCACTAGCAATGAGCAGTTCTTC. As protein: CSAPTSNEQFF.

V is TRBV7-9 and J is TRBJ1-2; D perhaps matches TRBD1 (5 bases). V lost 1 base, J lost 4 bases, and 13 bases lay in between. From germline, CDR1 is SEHNR and CDR2 FQNEAQ (reference sequence). The CDR3 has 15 residues. The CDR3: CASSLEGQGTYGYTF. In DNA, the CDR3 is TGTGCCAGCAGCTTAGAAGGGCAGGGAACCTATGGCTACACCTTC.

The chain is built from TRBV6-4 and TRBJ1-1; D unresolved. Germline V gene data show CDR1 as MRHNA and CDR2 as SNTAGT. Trimming cost V 6 bases and J 4 bases, with 12 bases left between them. CDR3 length: 13 amino acids. The CDR3 region has the DNA TGTGCCAGCAGATCGGGCCCACTCACTGAAGCTTTCTTT. It is translated as CASRSGPLTEAFF.

V is TRBV6-1 and J is TRBJ2-1, with D uncertain. This CDR3 is built from 16 residues. The ends were cut back, 2 bases at V and 2 bases at J, with 13 bases in the middle. Germline V CDR1 and CDR2: MNHNS, SASEGT. The CDR3 region has the DNA TGTGCCAGCAGTGAAACCACCCCAAGCCCCTACAATGAGCAGTTCTTC. Translation gives CASSETTPSPYNEQFF.

CDR3 nucleotide sequence: TGTGCCAGCAGTTCAGATTCCTACGGGGAGCTGTTTTTT. Amino acids: CASSSDSYGELFF. This chain connects TRBV28 to TRBJ2-2; D gene ambiguous. CDR1 is MDHEN, CDR2 SYDVKM, per germline. The germline V and J ends were trimmed by 4 bases and 7 bases, with 10 bases remaining between them. There are 13 residues in the CDR3. Full variable domain (remainder filled in from reference TRBV28 and TRBJ2-2): DVKVTQSSRYLVKRTGEKVFLECVQDMDHENMFWYRQDPGLGLRLIYFSYDVKMKEKGDIPEGYSVSREKKERFSLILESASTNQTSMYLCASSSDSYGELFFGEGSRLTVL.

V usage is TRBV30 and J usage is TRBJ1-1; TRBD1 might be the D (6 bases). Per the germline V gene, CDR1 is GTSNPN and CDR2 is SVGIG (reference sequence). With 0 bases removed from V and 5 bases from J, the gap between germline ends came to 16 bases. This CDR3 comprises 15 residues. The CDR3 sequence: CAWSVSPSGETEAFF. The DNA for the CDR3 is TGTGCCTGGAGTGTTTCTCCATCAGGGGAAACTGAAGCTTTCTTT.

This rearrangement joins TRBV18 to TRBJ2-7; D remains ambiguous. Trimming removed 6 bases at V and 7 bases at J, with 16 bases between. The germline V gene has CDR1 KGHSH and CDR2 LQKENI. The CDR3 consists of 13 residues. CDR3 DNA: TGTGCCAGCTCGGACGGACGGTGGGGTGAGCAGTACGTC. Translating it yields CASSDGRWGEQYV.

The rearrangement links TRBV7-9 to TRBJ2-1; no clear D gene. Germline assignment: CDR1 SEHNR and CDR2 FQNEAQ (reference sequence). The V and J ends lost 2 bases and 4 bases respectively, with 6 bases between them. The CDR3 is made up of 13 amino acids. The DNA for the CDR3 is TGTGCCAGCAGCTTACTTAATTACAATGAGCAGTTCTTC. This codes for CASSLLNYNEQFF.

The chain has TRBV14 and TRBJ2-2; D uncertain. V shed 0 bases and J shed 3 bases, with 8 bases lying between them. Germline-derived CDR1 and CDR2 are SGHDN and FVKESK. The CDR3 runs to 15 residues. CDR3 DNA: TGTGCCAGCAGCCAAGACGGCGGATACACCGGGGAGCTGTTTTTT. This codes for CASSQDGGYTGELFF. Looking up the rest from reference TRBV14 and TRBJ2-2 gives the full variable domain: EAGVTQFPSHSVIEKGQTVTLRCDPISGHDNLYWYRRVMGKEIKFLLHFVKESKQDESGMPNNRFLAERTGGTYSTLKVQPAELEDSGVYFCASSQDGGYTGELFFGEGSRLTVL.